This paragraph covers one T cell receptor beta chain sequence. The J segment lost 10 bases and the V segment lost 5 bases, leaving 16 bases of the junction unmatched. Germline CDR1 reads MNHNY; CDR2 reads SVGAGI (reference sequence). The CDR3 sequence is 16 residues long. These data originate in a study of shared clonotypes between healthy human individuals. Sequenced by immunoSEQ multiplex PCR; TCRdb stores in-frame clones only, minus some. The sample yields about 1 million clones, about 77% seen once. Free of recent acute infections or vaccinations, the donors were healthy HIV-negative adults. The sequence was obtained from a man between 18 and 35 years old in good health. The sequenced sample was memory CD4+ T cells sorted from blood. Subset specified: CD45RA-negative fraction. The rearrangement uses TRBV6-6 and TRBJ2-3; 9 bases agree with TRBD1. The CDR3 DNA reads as TGTGCCAGCAGTACCCGGACAGGGGAAACGCCTAGGGCGCAGTATTTT. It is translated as CASSTRTGETPRAQYF.